Following are 30 T cell receptor beta chains from one sample sequenced in a study of T-cell reconstitution after alpha-beta-depleted transplantation in children. The library targeted TCRbeta and was prepared with unique molecular identifiers. TCRdb recomputed calls from the PCR reads with MiXCR, one row per CDR3 protein. The data contain about 210,000 distinct CDR3 sequences, approximately 19% of them singletons. The source was PBMCs, mostly from graft donor cells, collected 360 days after TCRalphabeta/CD19-depleted stem cell transplant. These receptors were obtained from a male patient aged 2 to 9 who had a stem cell transplant for acute lymphoblastic leukemia, so the T cells may come from the graft donor.

This clonotype has at least ten counts. The chain has TRBV7-9 and TRBJ2-7, with a tentative D call TRBD1 (5 bases). Germline V gives CDR1 SEHNR, CDR2 FQNEAQ (reference sequence). The CDR3 is 13 amino acids. V shed 8 bases and J shed 11 bases, with 22 bases lying between them. The CDR3 nucleotides read TGTGCCAGCGGAAATCGACAGTTCCCCGCTGAGTACTTC. This encodes CASGNRQFPAEYF.

This clonotype was picked up a small number of times. The rearrangement links TRBV2 to TRBJ2-7, with 12 bases lining up with TRBD2. The CDR3 contains 16 residues. The germline V gene has CDR1 SNHLY and CDR2 FYNNEI. With V trimmed by 6 bases and J by 2 bases, 8 bases remained unmatched. The CDR3 loop is CASRPTSGGRPYEQYF. DNA for the CDR3: TGTGCCAGCAGGCCAACTAGCGGGGGGCGCCCCTACGAGCAGTACTTC.

V is TRBV5-1 and J is TRBJ2-1; TRBD2 matches at 8 bases. This CDR3 region has 16 residues. Per germline, CDR1 SGHRS and CDR2 YFSETQ. V was pared by 4 bases and J by 6 bases, with 12 bases of the junction left unmatched. The CDR3 bases are TGCGCCAGCAGCGGGAGTACCGGGACTAGTCCCAATGAGCAGTTCTTC. Encoded protein: CASSGSTGTSPNEQFF.

The chain links TRBV7-2 to TRBJ2-7; 11 nucleotides align to TRBD2. Per the germline V gene, CDR1 is SGHTA and CDR2 is FQGNSA. Trimming cost V 6 bases and J 5 bases; bases outside gene matches: 9. The CDR3 length is 15 residues. CDR3 in amino acids: CASRSPGLAVDEQYF. The CDR3 DNA follows: TGTGCCAGCAGGTCCCCGGGACTAGCGGTCGACGAGCAGTACTTC. The entire variable domain, with the rest obtained from reference TRBV7-2 and TRBJ2-7, is as follows: GAGVSQSPSNKVTEKGKDVELRCDPISGHTALYWYRQSLGQGLEFLIYFQGNSAPDKSGLPSDRFSAERTGGSVSTLTIQRTQQEDSAVYLCASRSPGLAVDEQYFGPGTRLTVT.

The chain combines TRBV10-3 with TRBJ2-7; no clear D gene. This CDR3 is built from 13 residues. V gave up 3 bases and J gave up 6 bases, with 12 bases separating them. The germline CDR1 and CDR2 sequences are ENHRY and SYGVKD. The CDR3 protein is CAISDGGIGEQYF. The CDR3 region has the DNA TGTGCCATCAGTGATGGTGGGATCGGCGAGCAGTACTTC.

This chain joins TRBV20-1 and TRBJ1-1, with D unresolved. The CDR3 runs 14 residues. Between the trimmed V and J ends, which lost 0 bases and 1 base, there was a span of 9 bases. Germline CDR1 reads DFQATT; CDR2 reads SNEGSKA (reference sequence). The CDR3 DNA reads TGCAGTGCTAGAGATCTGAAGGGGAACACTGAAGCTTTCTTT. Protein: CSARDLKGNTEAFF.

The chain is built from TRBV5-6 and TRBJ1-5; no clear D gene. CDR1 and CDR2 (germline): SGHDT, YYEEEE. The CDR3 has 12 amino acids. The V gene lost 1 base and the J gene lost 8 bases, with 7 bases spanning the gap. DNA for the CDR3: TGTGCCAGCAGCTTGAGAGGAAAGCCCCAGCATTTT. Protein sequence: CASSLRGKPQHF.

The chain recombines TRBV27 with TRBJ2-5, with TRBD1 matching 9 bases. In germline, CDR1 is MNHEY, CDR2 SMNVEV (reference sequence). This CDR3 is built from 16 residues. V lost 5 bases, J lost 5 bases, and 12 bases stayed unmatched. This CDR3 is CASSPQGTGSRETQYF. The CDR3 nucleotides are TGTGCCAGCAGTCCGCAGGGGACAGGGAGTAGGGAGACCCAGTACTTC.

This clonotype was counted at least ten times. At one boundary the junction diverges from the germline segment, which might be a read error. J is TRBJ2-7 and V is TRBV5-1; no reliable D call. The CDR3 length is 11 residues. Germline V CDR1 and CDR2: SGHRS, YFSETQ. CDR3: CASSLEYEQYF. The CDR3 DNA reads as TGTGCCAGCAGCTTGGAATACGAGCAGTACTTC. The full variable domain, its missing parts supplied by reference TRBV5-1 and TRBJ2-7, is KAGVTQTPRYLIKTRGQQVTLSCSPISGHRSVSWYQQTPGQGLQFLFEYFSETQRNKGNFPGRFSGRQFSNSRSEMNVSTLELGDSALYLCASSLEYEQYFGPGTRLTVT.

CDR3 amino acids: CASSQDSRVVAYEQYF. Here the CDR3 DNA reads TGCGCCAGCAGCCAAGATTCCAGGGTTGTTGCCTACGAGCAGTACTTC. This rearrangement joins TRBV4-3 to TRBJ2-7; D is perhaps TRBD1 (5 bases). The CDR3 is 16 residues long. CDR1 is LGHNA, CDR2 YSLEER, per germline. The V and J ends lost 0 bases and 2 bases respectively, with 14 bases between them.

This clonotype was seen a few times. The chain employs TRBV7-8 and TRBJ1-1, with D possibly TRBD1 on 6 matching bases. The V gene's germline CDR1 is SGHVS and CDR2 FQNEAQ. The CDR3 length is 17 residues. With 5 bases removed from V and 1 base from J, the gap between germline ends came to 20 bases. CDR3 bases: TGTGCCAGCAGCCTATTCGTACGTGGCAGGGGGAACACTGAAGCTTTCTTT. This gives the protein CASSLFVRGRGNTEAFF.

The chain couples TRBV7-9 to TRBJ1-2, with unresolved D. V was pared by 5 bases and J by 5 bases, with 15 bases between. Per the germline V gene, CDR1 is SEHNR and CDR2 is FQNEAQ (reference sequence). The CDR3 extends over 14 amino acids. The CDR3 nucleotides read TGTGCCAGCAGCCCTCCTGTCCGGGAATATGGCTACACCTTC. Its translation is CASSPPVREYGYTF.

The chain couples TRBV4-3 to TRBJ1-5; 9 bases map to TRBD1. This CDR3 has 16 amino acids. V dropped 0 bases and J dropped 0; count of bases not matched to a gene: 0. Germline CDR1 reads LGHNA; CDR2 reads YSLEER. The CDR3 DNA is TGCGCCAGCAGCCAAGAGGGACAGGGTAGCAATCAGCCCCAGCATTTT. It codes for CASSQEGQGSNQPQHF.

For the CDR3, the DNA is TGTGCCAGCAGTGATTTCGGACAGGGGAATAATTCACCCCTCCACTTT. Amino acid sequence: CASSDFGQGNNSPLHF. The V and J genes are TRBV6-4 and TRBJ1-6, with 9 bases identical to TRBD1. The ends lost 3 bases at V and 5 bases at J; junction bases unmatched: 5. CDR3 length: 16 residues. Germline V gene sequence: CDR1 MRHNA, CDR2 SNTAGT.

This chain joins TRBV5-5 and TRBJ2-2; no clear D. Germline CDR1 reads SGHKS; CDR2 reads YYEKEE (reference sequence). This CDR3 has 16 residues. V lost 2 bases to trimming and J lost 1 base, with 12 bases between them. For the CDR3, the DNA is TGTGCCAGCAGCTTTCTAGACGGTCAGAACACCGGGGAGCTGTTTTTT. This translates into CASSFLDGQNTGELFF.

This clonotype has a count of ten or more. The rearrangement uses TRBV2 and TRBJ1-1; possibly TRBD1 for D (5 bases). The ends were cut back, 7 bases at V and 8 bases at J, with 14 bases in the middle. Per germline, CDR1 SNHLY and CDR2 FYNNEI. The CDR3 has 12 residues. CDR3 nucleotides: TGTGCCAGCAAGGAAGGGGCATTCGAAGCTTTCTTT. Protein: CASKEGAFEAFF.

The V call is TRBV6-2 or TRBV6-3, the J call TRBJ2-4; 13 nucleotides align to TRBD2. CDR1 is MNHEY and CDR2 is SVGEGT in the germline V gene. CDR3 length: 14 residues. Germline trimming cut 2 bases from V and 13 bases from J; bases unmatched to any gene: 5. The CDR3 DNA sequence: TGTGCCAGCAGTTACCTACTAGCGGGAGGGCCGCAGTACTTC. This sequence encodes CASSYLLAGGPQYF.

The J gene is TRBJ1-2, the V gene TRBV6-2 or TRBV6-3; 8 bases map to TRBD1. V was pared by 6 bases and J by 3 bases, with 3 bases of the junction left unmatched. The CDR3 is 13 amino acids. Germline CDR1 and CDR2: MNHEY and SVGEGT. CDR3 amino acids: CASSGQGDYGYTF. The DNA for the CDR3 is TGTGCCAGCAGCGGACAGGGAGACTATGGCTACACCTTC.

This clonotype was seen a handful of times. V usage is TRBV7-2 and J usage is TRBJ2-7; TRBD2 might be the D (5 bases). Germline V gene data show CDR1 as SGHTA and CDR2 as FQGNSA. This CDR3 has 14 amino acids. V was cut by 4 bases and J by 5 bases, with 15 bases left in between. CDR3 loop: CASSSRARGNEQYF. CDR3 DNA sequence: TGTGCCAGCAGCTCCCGGGCCCGGGGAAACGAGCAGTACTTC.

This clonotype was detected a few times. The J gene is TRBJ2-1, the V gene TRBV25-1; D gene ambiguous. The CDR3 is 12 residues long. V lost 7 bases and J 4 bases, leaving 8 bases between the germline ends. CDR1 is MGHDK and CDR2 is SYGVNS in the germline V gene. Here the CDR3 DNA reads TGTGCCAGCACAAGTGCTTACAATGAGCAGTTCTTC. It translates to CASTSAYNEQFF.

V usage is TRBV11-2 and J usage is TRBJ2-7, with D possibly being TRBD1 or TRBD2 (5 bases each). Between the trimmed V and J ends, which lost 5 bases and 3 bases, there was a span of 14 bases. Germline assignment: CDR1 SGHAT and CDR2 FQNNGV. This CDR3 is 14 amino acids long. The CDR3 DNA follows: TGTGCCAGCAGCCTCAATCGGGGACGCTACGAGCAGTACTTC. It encodes CASSLNRGRYEQYF. Together with reference TRBV11-2 and TRBJ2-7, the CDR3 gives the full variable domain: EAGVAQSPRYKIIEKRQSVAFWCNPISGHATLYWYQQILGQGPKLLIQFQNNGVVDDSQLPKDRFSAERLKGVDSTLKIQPAKLEDSAVYLCASSLNRGRYEQYFGPGTRLTVT.

This chain uses TRBV11-2 with TRBJ2-3; D may be TRBD2 (6 bases). The CDR3 totals 15 residues. Trimming cost V 5 bases and J 0 bases, with 12 bases left between them. Germline V gives CDR1 SGHAT, CDR2 FQNNGV. The CDR3 region has the DNA TGTGCCAGCAGCACCGCTAGCGAGAGCACAGATACGCAGTATTTT. This codes for CASSTASESTDTQYF.

This clonotype was seen a few times. This sequence joins TRBV29-1 and TRBJ2-5; D perhaps matches TRBD1 (5 bases). Germline CDR1 reads SQVTM; CDR2 reads ANQGSEA. V shed 7 bases and J shed 6 bases, with 27 bases lying between them. The CDR3 is 16 amino acids. The CDR3 region has the DNA TGCAGCGCCCTAAGACAGTTGAAGGATGGTTGGCAGACCCAGTACTTC. This gives the protein CSALRQLKDGWQTQYF.

The V gene is TRBV7-9, the J gene TRBJ1-5; 10 bases match TRBD1. The germline V gene has CDR1 SEHNR and CDR2 FQNEAQ (reference sequence). Germline trimming cut 5 bases from V and 4 bases from J; bases unmatched to any gene: 5. This CDR3 comprises 15 residues. CDR3 sequence (DNA): TGTGCCAGCAGCAGGGACAGGGGTGAGAATCAGCCCCAGCATTTT. Encoded protein: CASSRDRGENQPQHF.

This clonotype occurred once. The chain employs TRBV12-3 or TRBV12-4 and TRBJ2-7; 7 nucleotides agree with TRBD2. CDR3 length: 14 amino acids. J gave up 6 bases and V 5 bases, and 10 bases lay outside the gene matches. Here the CDR3 DNA reads TGTGCCAGCAGTCAAGGACTAGACTCGGGCGAGCAGTACTTC. Encoded protein: CASSQGLDSGEQYF.

This clonotype has a handful of counts. The chain recombines TRBV12-3 or TRBV12-4 with TRBJ1-1; maybe TRBD1 (5 bases). V lost 6 bases and J lost 2, with 10 bases in between. This CDR3 comprises 13 residues. The CDR3 DNA sequence: TGTGCCAGCAGCAACCAGGGAAACACTGAAGCTTTCTTT. The encoded protein is CASSNQGNTEAFF.

In this sample, this clonotype turned up a few times. The chain combines TRBV29-1 with TRBJ1-5, with D maybe TRBD1 (5 bases). V was trimmed by 5 bases and J by 1 base, leaving 12 bases between them. Germline-derived CDR1 and CDR2 are SQVTM and ANQGSEA. The CDR3 length is 14 residues. The CDR3 DNA reads as TGCAGCGTTCTAGACGGGGGAAGCAATCAGCCCCAGCATTTT. This gives the protein CSVLDGGSNQPQHF.

The rearrangement joins TRBV28 to TRBJ2-2, with 9 positions matching TRBD2. The length of the CDR3 is 15 residues. Germline loops: CDR1 MDHEN, CDR2 SYDVKM. V was clipped by 8 bases and J by 6 bases; unmatched bases: 10. This CDR3 is CASSFSGSKAGELFF. The DNA for the CDR3 is TGTGCCAGCTCCTTTAGCGGGAGTAAGGCCGGGGAGCTGTTTTTT. The full variable domain, in which reference TRBV28 and TRBJ2-2 provide the parts outside the CDR3, is DVKVTQSSRYLVKRTGEKVFLECVQDMDHENMFWYRQDPGLGLRLIYFSYDVKMKEKGDIPEGYSVSREKKERFSLILESASTNQTSMYLCASSFSGSKAGELFFGEGSRLTVL.

V gene TRBV7-7 combines with J gene TRBJ2-3; D might be TRBD2 (5 bases). The germline V gene encodes CDR1 SSHAT and CDR2 FNYEAQ (reference sequence). V lost 3 bases to trimming and J lost 1 base, with 14 bases between them. The CDR3 is made up of 16 amino acids. The CDR3 reads CASSFGLDPGTDTQYF. In DNA, the CDR3 is TGTGCCAGCAGCTTCGGACTCGACCCGGGCACAGATACGCAGTATTTT.

The chain combines TRBV6-4 with TRBJ2-1, with 8 bases identical to TRBD1. CDR1 and CDR2 from the germline V gene are MRHNA and SNTAGT. This CDR3 has 15 amino acids. Trimming at V came to 6 bases and at J to 3 bases, leaving 7 bases not matched to a gene. As DNA, the CDR3 is TGTGCCAGCAGCGCCGACAGGGGCCACTACAATGAGCAGTTCTTC. It translates to CASSADRGHYNEQFF.